This T cell receptor (beta chain) is from a study of cytomegalovirus exposure and HLA in healthy donors. Study-level background: Sequencing of some 200 million T cells in an earlier analysis found roughly 120 million unique TCR beta sequences.

Primers for the PCR totalled 60 Vbeta and 13 Jbeta. The assay was immunoSEQ multiplex PCR, and TCRdb's table has in-frame clones only and misses some. The sample comprises roughly 150,000 clones, 60% to 80% of which are singletons, and around 2% rests with the top ten. For this clone: Antigen specificity is unknown.

This CDR3 contains 15 residues. V was cut by 7 bases and J by 3 bases, with 16 bases left in between. Per the germline V gene, CDR1 is MNHNY and CDR2 is SVGAGI (reference sequence). Findings and limits, study-wide: As a later analysis showed, a missense DCLRE1C variant was linked to trimming of TCR beta V- and J-genes.

The specimen sequenced was PBMCs. The J gene is TRBJ1-5, the V gene TRBV6-6; the D gene is possibly TRBD1 (5 bases). This receptor was identified in a man aged 25 to 45 in good health and CMV-seronegative. DNA of the CDR3: TGTGCCAGCATAGAATGGGAGGGGACCAATCAGCCCCAGCATTTT. Protein: CASIEWEGTNQPQHF.